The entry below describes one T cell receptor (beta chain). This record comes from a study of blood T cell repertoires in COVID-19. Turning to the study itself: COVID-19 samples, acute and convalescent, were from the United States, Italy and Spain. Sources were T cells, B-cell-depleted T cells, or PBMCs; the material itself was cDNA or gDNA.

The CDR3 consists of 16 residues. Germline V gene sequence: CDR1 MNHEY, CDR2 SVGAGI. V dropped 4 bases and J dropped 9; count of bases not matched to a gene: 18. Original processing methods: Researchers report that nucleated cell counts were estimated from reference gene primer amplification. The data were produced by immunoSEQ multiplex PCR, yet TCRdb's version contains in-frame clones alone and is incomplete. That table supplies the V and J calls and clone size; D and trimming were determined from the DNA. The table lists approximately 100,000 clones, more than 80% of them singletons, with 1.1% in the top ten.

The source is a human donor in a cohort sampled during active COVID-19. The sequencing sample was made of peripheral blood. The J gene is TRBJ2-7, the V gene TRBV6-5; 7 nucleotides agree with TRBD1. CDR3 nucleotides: TGTGCCAGCAGTTCCGCCCTCGGACAGGTGGGATTACGGCAGTACTTC. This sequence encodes CASSSALGQVGLRQYF.